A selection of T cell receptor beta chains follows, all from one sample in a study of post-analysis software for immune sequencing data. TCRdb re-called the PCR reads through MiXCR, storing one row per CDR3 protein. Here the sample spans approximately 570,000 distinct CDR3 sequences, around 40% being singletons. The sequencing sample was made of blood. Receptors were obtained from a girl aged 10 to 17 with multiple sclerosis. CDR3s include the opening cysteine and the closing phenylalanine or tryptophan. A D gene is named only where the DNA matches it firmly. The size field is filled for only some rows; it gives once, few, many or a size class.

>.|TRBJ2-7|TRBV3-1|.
CASSFDRSSPYEQYF
TGTGCCAGCAGCTTCGACAGGTCTTCCCCCTACGAGCAGTACTTC
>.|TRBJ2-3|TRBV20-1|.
CSARGLLVTSTDTQYF
TGCAGTGCTAGAGGACTACTCGTTACTAGCACAGATACGCAGTATTTT
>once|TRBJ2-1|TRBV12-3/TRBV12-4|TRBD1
CASGDRVTAHNEQFF
TGTGCCAGCGGTGACAGGGTAACCGCTCACAATGAGCAGTTCTTC
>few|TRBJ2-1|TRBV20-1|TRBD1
CSAPGQRYNEQFF
TGCAGTGCCCCGGGACAGAGATACAATGAGCAGTTCTTC
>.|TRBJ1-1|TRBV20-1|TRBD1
CSASVGQWNTEAFF
TGCAGTGCTAGCGTGGGACAGTGGAACACTGAAGCTTTCTTT
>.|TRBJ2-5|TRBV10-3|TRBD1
CAISDRTGAQETQYF
TGTGCCATCAGTGACCGGACAGGGGCCCAAGAGACCCAGTACTTC
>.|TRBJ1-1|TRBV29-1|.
CSVEERGTEAFF
TGCAGCGTTGAAGAAAGAGGAACTGAAGCTTTCTTT
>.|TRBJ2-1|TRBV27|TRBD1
CASSLWGTGGNEQFF
TGTGCCAGCAGTTTATGGGGGACAGGGGGCAATGAGCAGTTCTTC
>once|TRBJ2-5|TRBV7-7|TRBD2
CASSSIAGGPVETQYF
TGTGCTAGCAGCTCTATAGCGGGAGGGCCCGTAGAGACCCAGTACTTC
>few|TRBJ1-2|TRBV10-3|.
CAIYSNYGYTF
TGTGCCATCTACAGCAACTATGGCTACACCTTC
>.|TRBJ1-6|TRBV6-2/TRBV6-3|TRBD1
CASGTEYNSPLHF
TGTGCCAGCGGGACAGAATATAATTCACCCCTCCACTTT
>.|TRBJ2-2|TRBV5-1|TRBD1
CASSLGQGAAGELFF
TGCGCCAGCAGCTTGGGACAGGGGGCAGCCGGGGAGCTGTTTTTT
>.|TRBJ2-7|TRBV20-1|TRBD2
CSARALAGTAYEQYF
TGCAGTGCTAGAGCCCTAGCGGGGACTGCCTACGAGCAGTACTTC
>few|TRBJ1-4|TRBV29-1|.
CSVWGTSGRDEKLFF
TGCAGCGTTTGGGGGACATCGGGGCGGGATGAAAAACTGTTTTTT
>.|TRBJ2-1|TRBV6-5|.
CASSYSMANNEQFF
TGTGCCAGCAGTTACTCGATGGCGAACAATGAGCAGTTCTTC
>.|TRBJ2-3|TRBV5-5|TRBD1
CASSFLSGTDTDTQYF
TGTGCCAGCAGCTTCTTATCCGGGACAGACACAGATACGCAGTATTTT
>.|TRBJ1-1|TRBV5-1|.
CASSRYRGNTEAFF
TGCGCCAGCAGCCGATACCGAGGGAACACTGAAGCTTTCTTT
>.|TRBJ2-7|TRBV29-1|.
CSVSGTPQGLTYEQYF
TGCAGCGTTTCCGGAACACCCCAGGGGCTTACCTACGAGCAGTACTTC
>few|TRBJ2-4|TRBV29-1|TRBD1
CSVVPGQGGRQYF
TGCAGCGTTGTACCGGGACAGGGAGGACGGCAGTACTTC
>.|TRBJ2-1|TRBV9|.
CASSAGLLYNEQFF
TGTGCCAGCAGCGCCGGACTGCTCTACAATGAGCAGTTCTTC
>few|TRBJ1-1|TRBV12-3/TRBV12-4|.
CASSQTVLNTEAFF
TGTGCCAGCAGCCAGACAGTACTGAACACTGAAGCTTTCTTT
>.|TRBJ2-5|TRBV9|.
CASSVVLKTETQYF
TGTGCCAGCAGCGTAGTCCTAAAGACGGAGACCCAGTACTTC
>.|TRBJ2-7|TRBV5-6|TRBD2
CASSSISGRFYEQYF
TGTGCCAGCAGCTCGATCAGCGGGAGGTTCTACGAGCAGTACTTC
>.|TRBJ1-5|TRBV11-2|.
CASSLGPGSNQPQHF
TGTGCCAGCAGCCTTGGGCCGGGAAGCAATCAGCCCCAGCATTTT
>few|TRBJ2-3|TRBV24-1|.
CATSDRSTDTQYF
TGTGCCACCAGTGACAGGAGCACAGATACGCAGTATTTT
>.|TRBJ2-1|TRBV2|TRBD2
CAVGSGLAGGPSGNEQFF
TGTGCCGTCGGAAGTGGGCTAGCGGGAGGGCCATCAGGGAATGAGCAGTTCTTC
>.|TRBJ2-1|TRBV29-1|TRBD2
CSVSGTSGRPGHEQFF
TGCAGCGTTTCCGGGACTAGCGGGAGGCCCGGGCATGAGCAGTTCTTC
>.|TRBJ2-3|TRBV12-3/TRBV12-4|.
CASRAYIEETDTQYF
TGTGCCAGCAGGGCCTACATAGAGGAGACAGATACGCAGTATTTT
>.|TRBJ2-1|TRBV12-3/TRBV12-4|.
CASSLNLGSYNEQFF
TGTGCCAGCAGTTTGAACCTAGGGTCCTACAATGAGCAGTTCTTC
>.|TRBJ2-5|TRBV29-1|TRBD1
CSVADRGLEETQYF
TGCAGCGTTGCTGACAGGGGTCTCGAAGAGACCCAGTACTTC
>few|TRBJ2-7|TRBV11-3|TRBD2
CASSLQGSGSYDEQYF
TGTGCCAGCAGCCTACAGGGTAGCGGGAGCTATGACGAGCAGTACTTC
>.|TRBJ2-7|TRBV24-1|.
CATSDADGGSYEQYF
TGTGCCACCAGTGATGCTGACGGCGGCTCCTACGAGCAGTACTTC
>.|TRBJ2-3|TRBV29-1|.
CSADRRTDTQYF
TGCAGCGCCGACCGCCGCACAGATACGCAGTATTTT
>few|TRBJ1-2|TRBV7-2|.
CASSLGGANGYTF
TGTGCCAGCAGCTTGGGGGGGGCAAACGGCTACACCTTC
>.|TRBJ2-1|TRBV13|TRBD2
CASSPRTSGSNNEQFF
TGTGCCAGCAGCCCGCGGACTAGCGGGAGCAACAATGAGCAGTTCTTC
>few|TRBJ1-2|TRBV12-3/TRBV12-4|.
CASSAASPARGYTF
TGTGCCAGCAGTGCCGCTAGCCCCGCGCGCGGCTACACCTTC
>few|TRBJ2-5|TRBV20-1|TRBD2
CSVRAGGPETQYF
TGCAGTGTCCGAGCGGGGGGGCCAGAGACCCAGTACTTC
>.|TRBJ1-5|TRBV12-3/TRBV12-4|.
CASSPQYQPQHF
TGTGCCAGCAGTCCCCAGTACCAGCCCCAGCATTTT
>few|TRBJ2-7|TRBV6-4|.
CARIAGNHEQYF
TGTGCCAGAATAGCTGGGAATCACGAGCAGTACTTC
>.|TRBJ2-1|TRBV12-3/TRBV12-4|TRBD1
CASSPLRQGAHNEQFF
TGTGCCAGCAGTCCTTTACGACAGGGGGCTCACAATGAGCAGTTCTTC
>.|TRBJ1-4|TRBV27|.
CASSFVGAANEKLFF
TGTGCCAGCAGCTTTGTTGGGGCTGCTAATGAAAAACTGTTTTTT